The 14 T cell receptor beta chains listed next were all sequenced from one sample in a study of tumor and adjacent non-tumor tissue in lung cancer. This sample's RNA came from whole unsorted tissue. The normal lung tissue was taken more than 3 cm from the tumor edge. Three rounds of nested PCR, following a modified ARM-PCR protocol, produced the TCRbeta library. In TCRdb, the multiplex PCR reads were re-called with MiXCR into one record per CDR3 protein. Here the sample spans around 99,000 distinct CDR3 sequences, over 55% being singletons. What was sequenced was distant non-tumor lung tissue. The receptors were gathered from a man in his fifties or sixties with non-small cell lung cancer.

The V gene is TRBV6-1, the J gene TRBJ1-6, with D uncertain. CDR1 and CDR2 (germline): MNHNS, SASEGT. V was trimmed by 7 bases and J by 10 bases, leaving 17 bases between them. There are 14 residues in the CDR3. DNA for the CDR3: TGTGCCAGCACTGACGAGGAGGTGTACTCACCCCTCCACTTT. Amino acids: CASTDEEVYSPLHF.

A remark on this clonotype: No conserved phenylalanine or tryptophan ends this CDR3, so it is likely a read error. The gene calls are TRBV6-1 and TRBJ2-7, with D tentatively TRBD1 (6 bases). The CDR3 has 15 residues. Germline V gives CDR1 MNHNS, CDR2 SASEGT. CDR3 in amino acids: CASSEEGGPPYKQYL. The CDR3 DNA follows: TGTGCCAGCAGTGAAGAAGGGGGTCCTCCCTACAAGCAGTACCTC.

Concerning this clonotype: This CDR3 fails to terminate in the conserved phenylalanine or tryptophan, so it likely reflects a read error. Because the CDR3's place on the DNA is in doubt, the DNA is left out and the CDR3 is given as listed by TCRdb. This chain connects TRBV12-3 or TRBV12-4 to TRBJ1-2; the tabulated D call, TRBD1, remains unverified against the DNA. The CDR3 comprises 13 residues, both ends counted. The chain's CDR3 is CASSRGTDYGYTL.

A remark on this clonotype: Possible read error: a much larger clone is one base away. The rearrangement links TRBV12-3 or TRBV12-4 to TRBJ2-6, with 8 bases aligning to TRBD2. This CDR3 comprises 17 residues. The CDR3 sequence is CASSYGAGGPGTNVLTF. For the CDR3, the DNA is TGTGCCAGCAGTTATGGGGCGGGGGGCCCTGGGACCAACGTCCTGACTTTC.

The V and J genes are TRBV20-1 and TRBJ1-6; 7 bases are shared with TRBD1. Germline CDR1 reads DFQATT; CDR2 reads SNEGSKA (reference sequence). The CDR3 runs to 14 residues. V lost 3 bases to trimming and J lost 8 bases; unmatched junction nucleotides: 7. CDR3 coding DNA: TGCAGTGCTAGTTCGGAGGGGGCGTATTCACCCCTCCACTTT. This codes for CSASSEGAYSPLHF.

This clonotype was seen only a few times. The V call is TRBV12-3 or TRBV12-4, the J call TRBJ2-1, with TRBD2 matching over 7 bases. Trimming at V came to 4 bases and at J to 2 bases, leaving 8 bases not matched to a gene. The length of the CDR3 is 16 residues. The DNA of the CDR3 is TGTGCCAGCAGTTGGGAGGGCGGGTCCACCTACAATGAGCAGTTCTTC. The encoded protein is CASSWEGGSTYNEQFF.

Comment on this clonotype: Since a much larger clone is just one base distant, this may be a read error. This chain joins TRBV6-1 and TRBJ1-1, with 7 bases aligning to TRBD1. Losses at the gene ends were 8 bases for V and 1 base for J; bases not matched to a gene: 10. The CDR3 is made up of 15 amino acids. Per germline, CDR1 MNHNS and CDR2 SASEGT. The CDR3 DNA is TGTGCCAGCTCAGTCTGGGGGACAGAGAACACTGAAGCTTTCTTT. This encodes CASSVWGTENTEAFF.

The table lists this clonotype with many counts. The chain uses TRBV7-9 and TRBJ1-2; no definite D call. The V end was cut by 1 base, the J end by 3 bases, with 12 bases between. Germline V gene lookup returns CDR1 SEHNR and CDR2 FQNEAQ (reference sequence). The CDR3 consists of 15 residues. Written as DNA, the CDR3 is TGTGCCAGCAGCTTAGACGGTTCAGACCACTATGGCTACACCTTC. It specifies CASSLDGSDHYGYTF.

This clonotype has a handful of counts. The missing conserved phenylalanine or tryptophan at the end of this CDR3 makes a read error likely. The chain recombines TRBV29-1 with TRBJ2-1, with D uncertain. The CDR3 totals 15 residues. Germline V gives CDR1 SQVTM, CDR2 ANQGSEA. CDR3 bases: TGCAGCGTTGAGGGTAGTTACAACTCCTACAATGAACAGTTCCTC. This translates into CSVEGSYNSYNEQFL.

The gene calls are TRBV6-1 and TRBJ2-1; the match to TRBD2 covers 9 bases. Germline V CDR1 and CDR2: MNHNS, SASEGT. The CDR3 has 15 amino acids. V gave up 5 bases and J gave up 13 bases; unmatched junction bases: 15. CDR3 in amino acids: CASSRSGSFGNGQFF. Here the CDR3 DNA reads TGTGCCAGCAGTCGTAGCGGGAGCTTCGGCAATGGACAGTTCTTC.

Of note for this clonotype: Sequence at one end of the junction differs from germline and may be a read error. This chain joins TRBV29-1 and TRBJ2-7, with D perhaps assigned TRBD1 or TRBD2 (5 bases each). Looked up from germline, CDR1 is SQVTM and CDR2 is ANQGSEA. CDR3 length: 12 residues. The CDR3 sequence: CSVGDPGNRQYF. In DNA form, the CDR3 reads TGCAGCGTTGGAGACCCCGGGAACAGGCAGTATTTC.

The V and J genes are TRBV24-1 and TRBJ2-1; D ambiguous. The V gene's germline CDR1 is KGHDR and CDR2 SFDVKD. There are 13 residues in the CDR3. Between the trimmed V and J ends, which lost 7 bases and 8 bases, there was a span of 14 bases. As DNA, the CDR3 is TGTGCCACCAGAGATGGTGGTCCCCATGAGCAGTTCTTC. This encodes CATRDGGPHEQFF.

V and J are TRBV11-3 and TRBJ1-1; D is unresolved. V was trimmed by 6 bases and J by 11 bases, leaving 28 bases between them. This CDR3 comprises 16 residues. Germline V gene data show CDR1 as SGHNT and CDR2 as YENEEA. CDR3 region: CASRFKAEDLKVEAFF. CDR3 nucleotide sequence: TGTGCCAGCAGATTCAAGGCGGAGGATTTGAAAGTGGAGGCTTTCTTT.

Details on this clonotype: At one boundary the junction diverges from the germline segment, which might be a read error. The chain joins TRBV7-9 to TRBJ2-3, with a tentative D call TRBD2 (5 bases). CDR1 and CDR2 from the germline V gene are SEHNR and FQNEAQ (reference sequence). This CDR3 contains 14 residues. CDR3 sequence: CASSLVGATDTQYF. The CDR3 bases are TGCGCCAGCAGCTTAGTGGGAGCTACAGATACGCAGTATTTT. Drawing the rest from reference TRBV7-9 and TRBJ2-3, the complete variable domain is DTGVSQNPRHKITKRGQNVTFRCDPISEHNRLYWYRQTLGQGPEFLTYFQNEAQLEKSRLLSDRFSAERPKGSFSTLEIQRTEQGDSAMYLCASSLVGATDTQYFGPGTRLTVL.